These T cell receptor beta chains were read from a single sample in a study of blood T cell repertoires in COVID-19. Here immunoSEQ multiplex PCR was the method, and the copy in TCRdb shows in-frame clones only, minus some. The profile shows approximately 110,000 clones, around 85% of them singletons. The sequenced material came from peripheral blood. All receptors derive from a woman of 80 years or more with COVID-19, enrolled during active disease. CDR3s include the opening cysteine and the closing phenylalanine or tryptophan. A D gene is named only where the DNA matches it firmly. Clone size is shown for a subset of rows, as once, few, many or a class of expanded clone.

j_call: TRBJ2-4
clone_size: -
d_call: TRBD2
v_call: TRBV3-1/TRBV3-2
cdr3_aa: CASSHSGSKNIQYF
cdr3_nt: TGTGCCAGCAGCCACAGCGGGAGCAAAAACATTCAGTACTTC

j_call: TRBJ1-4
clone_size: -
d_call: TRBD1
v_call: TRBV5-1
cdr3_aa: CASSMTGNNEKLFF
cdr3_nt: TGCGCCAGCAGCATGACAGGGAATAATGAAAAACTGTTTTTT

j_call: TRBJ1-6
clone_size: -
d_call: -
v_call: TRBV5-5
cdr3_aa: CASSLGQGTGSPLHF
cdr3_nt: TGTGCCAGCAGCTTGGGCCAGGGCACGGGTTCACCCCTCCACTTT

j_call: TRBJ2-1
clone_size: once
d_call: TRBD2
v_call: TRBV10-1
cdr3_aa: CASSESIGGSGALPYNEQFF
cdr3_nt: TGCGCCAGCAGTGAGTCGATCGGGGGGAGCGGGGCCCTGCCCTACAATGAGCAGTTCTTC

j_call: TRBJ2-1
clone_size: few
d_call: -
v_call: TRBV12-3/TRBV12-4
cdr3_aa: CASSLYSYNEQFF
cdr3_nt: TGTGCCAGCAGCCTGTACTCCTACAATGAGCAGTTCTTC

j_call: TRBJ1-5
clone_size: -
d_call: -
v_call: TRBV19
cdr3_aa: CASNRADQPQHF
cdr3_nt: TGTGCCAGTAACCGAGCGGACCAGCCCCAGCATTTT

j_call: TRBJ2-1
clone_size: -
d_call: TRBD1
v_call: TRBV18
cdr3_aa: CASSPNRGSKQFF
cdr3_nt: TGTGCCAGCTCACCGAACAGGGGGAGTAAGCAGTTCTTC

j_call: TRBJ2-7
clone_size: -
d_call: -
v_call: TRBV7-2
cdr3_aa: CASSLSGRPAEQYF
cdr3_nt: TGTGCCAGCAGCTTATCAGGCAGGCCTGCCGAGCAGTACTTC

j_call: TRBJ2-7
clone_size: -
d_call: TRBD2
v_call: TRBV5-4
cdr3_aa: CASSLPSGTEQYF
cdr3_nt: TGTGCCAGCAGCTTGCCTAGCGGGACCGAGCAGTACTTC

j_call: TRBJ2-5
clone_size: -
d_call: -
v_call: TRBV6-2/TRBV6-3
cdr3_aa: CASSYSGETQYF
cdr3_nt: TGTGCCAGCAGTTATTCGGGGGAGACCCAGTACTTC

j_call: TRBJ1-5
clone_size: -
d_call: -
v_call: TRBV7-6
cdr3_aa: CASSPWGGPNQPQHF
cdr3_nt: TGTGCCAGCAGCCCTTGGGGGGGGCCCAATCAGCCCCAGCATTTT

j_call: TRBJ2-3
clone_size: -
d_call: TRBD2
v_call: TRBV9
cdr3_aa: CASSVGGTSSTQYF
cdr3_nt: TGTGCCAGCAGCGTAGGAGGGACTAGTTCGACGCAGTATTTT

j_call: TRBJ2-1
clone_size: -
d_call: TRBD2
v_call: TRBV27
cdr3_aa: CASRGSGRIAHNEQFF
cdr3_nt: TGTGCCAGCCGGGGGAGCGGGAGGATAGCGCACAATGAGCAGTTCTTC

j_call: TRBJ2-1
clone_size: -
d_call: -
v_call: TRBV28
cdr3_aa: CASRPPGDYNEQFF
cdr3_nt: TGTGCCAGCAGGCCGCCAGGGGACTACAATGAGCAGTTCTTC

j_call: TRBJ1-1
clone_size: -
d_call: -
v_call: TRBV7-2
cdr3_aa: CASSGGANTEAFF
cdr3_nt: TGTGCCAGCAGTGGGGGGGCGAACACTGAAGCTTTCTTT

j_call: TRBJ2-1
clone_size: -
d_call: -
v_call: TRBV10-3
cdr3_aa: CAIKGGPGSGDNNEQFF
cdr3_nt: TGTGCCATCAAAGGGGGTCCAGGGAGCGGGGATAACAATGAGCAGTTCTTC

j_call: TRBJ2-5
clone_size: -
d_call: TRBD2
v_call: TRBV24-1
cdr3_aa: CAALLAVQETQYF
cdr3_nt: TGTGCCGCCTTACTAGCGGTGCAAGAGACCCAGTACTTC

j_call: TRBJ1-2
clone_size: -
d_call: -
v_call: TRBV11-2
cdr3_aa: CASSRGRGLDYGYTF
cdr3_nt: TGTGCCAGCAGTCGCGGCAGGGGTCTTGACTATGGCTACACCTTC

j_call: TRBJ1-3
clone_size: few
d_call: -
v_call: TRBV5-1
cdr3_aa: CASSLEGTSGNTIYF
cdr3_nt: TGCGCCAGCAGCTTGGAAGGGACTTCTGGAAACACCATATATTTT

j_call: TRBJ2-1
clone_size: -
d_call: TRBD2
v_call: TRBV28
cdr3_aa: CASSPPLGLAASNEQFF
cdr3_nt: TGTGCCAGCAGTCCCCCTTTAGGACTAGCGGCTTCCAATGAGCAGTTCTTC

j_call: TRBJ2-3
clone_size: few
d_call: -
v_call: TRBV9
cdr3_aa: CASRKTGVGTDTQYF
cdr3_nt: TGTGCCAGCAGGAAAACGGGGGTTGGCACAGATACGCAGTATTTT

j_call: TRBJ2-7
clone_size: -
d_call: TRBD1
v_call: TRBV6-5
cdr3_aa: CATMGRDRVSEQYF
cdr3_nt: TGTGCCACCATGGGGAGGGACAGGGTAAGCGAGCAGTACTTC

j_call: TRBJ1-2
clone_size: -
d_call: TRBD1
v_call: TRBV19
cdr3_aa: CASSTGTGVGYTF
cdr3_nt: TGTGCCAGTAGCACCGGGACAGGGGTTGGCTACACCTTC

j_call: TRBJ2-3
clone_size: -
d_call: -
v_call: TRBV19
cdr3_aa: CASSIQPGQADTQYF
cdr3_nt: TGTGCCAGTAGTATACAGCCGGGACAAGCAGATACGCAGTATTTT

j_call: TRBJ2-7
clone_size: -
d_call: TRBD2
v_call: TRBV6-2/TRBV6-3
cdr3_aa: CASSLIATSGSSYEQYF
cdr3_nt: TGTGCCAGCAGTTTAATCGCCACTAGCGGGAGCTCCTACGAGCAGTACTTC

j_call: TRBJ1-2
clone_size: -
d_call: -
v_call: TRBV18
cdr3_aa: CASSAQVNYGYTF
cdr3_nt: TGTGCCAGCTCAGCGCAGGTTAACTATGGCTACACCTTC

j_call: TRBJ1-2
clone_size: -
d_call: -
v_call: TRBV14
cdr3_aa: CASSQDYGNYGYTF
cdr3_nt: TGTGCCAGCAGCCAAGACTACGGGAACTATGGCTACACCTTC

j_call: TRBJ1-2
clone_size: -
d_call: TRBD1
v_call: TRBV27
cdr3_aa: CASSPRTGGGYGYTF
cdr3_nt: TGTGCCAGCAGTCCAAGGACAGGGGGCGGCTATGGCTACACCTTC

j_call: TRBJ1-2
clone_size: once
d_call: TRBD1
v_call: TRBV7-2
cdr3_aa: CASSPGTGYGYTF
cdr3_nt: TGTGCCAGCAGCCCAGGGACAGGGTATGGCTACACCTTC

j_call: TRBJ1-2
clone_size: -
d_call: TRBD1
v_call: TRBV29-1
cdr3_aa: CSSWTGDYGYTF
cdr3_nt: TGCAGCTCCTGGACAGGGGACTATGGCTACACCTTC

j_call: TRBJ1-1
clone_size: -
d_call: -
v_call: TRBV12-3/TRBV12-4
cdr3_aa: CASSLTNTEAFF
cdr3_nt: TGTGCCAGCAGTTTAACAAACACTGAAGCTTTCTTT

j_call: TRBJ1-1
clone_size: -
d_call: -
v_call: TRBV10-3
cdr3_aa: CAIRGQGQPNTEAFF
cdr3_nt: TGTGCCATCAGGGGGCAGGGGCAACCGAACACTGAAGCTTTCTTT